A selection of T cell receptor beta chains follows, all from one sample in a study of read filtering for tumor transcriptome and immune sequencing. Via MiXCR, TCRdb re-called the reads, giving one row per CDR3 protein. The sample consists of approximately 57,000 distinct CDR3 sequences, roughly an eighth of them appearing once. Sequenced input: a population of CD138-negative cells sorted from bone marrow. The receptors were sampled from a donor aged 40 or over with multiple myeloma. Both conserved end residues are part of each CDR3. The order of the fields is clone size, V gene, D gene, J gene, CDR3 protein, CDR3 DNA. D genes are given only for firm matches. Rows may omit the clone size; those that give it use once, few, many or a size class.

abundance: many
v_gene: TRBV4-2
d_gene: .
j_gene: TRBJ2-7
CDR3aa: CASSQDGGVGEQYF
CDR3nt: TGTGCCAGCAGCCAAGATGGTGGGGTAGGCGAGCAGTACTTC

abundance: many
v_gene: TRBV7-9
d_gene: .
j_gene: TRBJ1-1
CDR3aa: CASSPVGTEAFF
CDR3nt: TGTGCCAGCAGCCCCGTGGGAACTGAAGCTTTCTTT

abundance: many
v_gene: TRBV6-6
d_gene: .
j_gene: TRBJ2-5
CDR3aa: CASTTSRGQETQYF
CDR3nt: TGTGCCAGTACCACAAGCCGTGGACAAGAGACCCAGTACTTC

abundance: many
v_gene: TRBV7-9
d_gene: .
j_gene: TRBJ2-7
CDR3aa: CASSLEARLSYEQYF
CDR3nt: TGTGCCAGCAGCTTAGAAGCGCGCCTCTCCTACGAGCAGTACTTC

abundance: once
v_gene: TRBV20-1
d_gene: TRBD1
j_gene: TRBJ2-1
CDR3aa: CSTPRDRVYNEQFF
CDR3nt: TGCAGTACCCCCCGAGACAGGGTATACAATGAGCAGTTCTTC

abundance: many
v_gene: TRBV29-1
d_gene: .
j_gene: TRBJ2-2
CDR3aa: CSVGGRGAHLNTGELFF
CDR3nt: TGCAGCGTGGGGGGCAGGGGCGCACACCTTAACACCGGGGAGCTGTTTTTT

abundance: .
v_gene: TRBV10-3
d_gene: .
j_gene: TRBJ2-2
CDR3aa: CAIRGGDGKNTGELFF
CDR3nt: TGTGCCATTCGCGGAGGAGACGGAAAGAACACCGGGGAGCTGTTTTTT

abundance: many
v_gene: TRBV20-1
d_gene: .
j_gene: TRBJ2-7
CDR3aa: CSASPVPEGYEQYF
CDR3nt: TGCAGTGCTAGCCCGGTGCCCGAAGGGTACGAGCAGTACTTC

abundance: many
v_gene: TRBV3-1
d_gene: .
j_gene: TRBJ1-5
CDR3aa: CASSRAGTDNQPQHF
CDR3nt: TGTGCCAGCAGCCGAGCCGGGACCGACAATCAGCCCCAGCATTTT

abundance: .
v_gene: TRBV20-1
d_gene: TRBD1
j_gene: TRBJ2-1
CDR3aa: CGVRTGYNEQLF
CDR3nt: TGCGGTGTCCGGACAGGGTACAATGAGCAGCTCTTC

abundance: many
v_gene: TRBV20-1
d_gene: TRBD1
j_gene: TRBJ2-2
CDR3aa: CSASHRGAGELFF
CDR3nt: TGCAGTGCTAGCCACAGGGGCGCCGGGGAGCTGTTTTTT